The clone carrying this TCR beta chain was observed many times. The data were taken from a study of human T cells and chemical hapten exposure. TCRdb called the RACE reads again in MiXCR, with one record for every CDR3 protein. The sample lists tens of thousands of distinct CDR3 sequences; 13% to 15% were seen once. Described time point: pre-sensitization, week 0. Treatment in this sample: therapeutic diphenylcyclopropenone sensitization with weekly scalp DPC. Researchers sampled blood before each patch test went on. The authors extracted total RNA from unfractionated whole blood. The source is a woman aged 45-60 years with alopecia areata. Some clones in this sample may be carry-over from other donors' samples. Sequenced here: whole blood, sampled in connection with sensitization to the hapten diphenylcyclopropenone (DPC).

CDR3 protein: CSVATRVTDTQYF. The DNA for the CDR3 is TGCAGCGTTGCAACTAGGGTCACAGATACGCAGTATTTT. This chain joins TRBV29-1 and TRBJ2-3; maybe TRBD2 (5 bases). V shed 4 bases and J shed 2 bases, with 10 bases lying between them. This CDR3 is 13 amino acids long. Germline V gives CDR1 SQVTM, CDR2 ANQGSEA.